This TCR beta chain was found in a study of blood T cell repertoires in COVID-19. Study-wide background: Italy, Spain and the United States were the sources of the convalescent and acute COVID-19 samples.

The authors' processing: Researchers report that nucleated cell counts were estimated from reference gene primer amplification. Method: immunoSEQ multiplex PCR; TCRdb's copy keeps in-frame clones and lacks some. V, J and clone size are those of that table, while D and trimming were read from the DNA. The table includes some 150,000 clones, more than 75% detected once. The sequenced sample consisted of peripheral blood. This clonotype was obtained from a man aged 45-60 years who had recovered from COVID-19.

The CDR3 reads CASSPTSGGAKNIQYF. As DNA, the CDR3 is TGTGCCAGCAGCCCGACTAGCGGGGGAGCCAAAAACATTCAGTACTTC. This sequence joins TRBV5-4 and TRBJ2-4, with 12 bases that match TRBD2. The CDR3 contains 16 residues. The V gene end was trimmed by 4 bases and the J gene end by 0 bases; junction bases not matched to a gene: 2. Per the germline V gene, CDR1 is SGHNT and CDR2 is YYREEE (reference sequence).